Included here is one T cell receptor beta chain sequence, with context. Source study methods: The authors estimated nucleated cell counts from reference gene primer amplification. Generated by immunoSEQ multiplex PCR, the TCRdb table keeps only in-frame clones and is missing some. That table supplies the V and J calls and clone size; D and trimming were determined from the DNA. The table lists some 200,000 clones, over 70% of them singletons. These data originate in a study of blood T cell repertoires in COVID-19. On the study more broadly: Samples taken during acute and convalescent COVID-19 were collected in the United States, Italy and Spain. In each case, the material was cDNA or gDNA derived from T cells, B-cell-depleted T cells, or PBMCs.

This CDR3 is 16 amino acids long. Germline V gene data show CDR1 as SGHRS and CDR2 as YFSETQ. V was cut by 3 bases and J by 6 bases, with 18 bases left in between. This TCR was recovered from a woman in her seventies with acute or convalescent COVID-19. Input material: peripheral blood. The rearrangement links TRBV5-1 to TRBJ1-4, with a possible D match to TRBD1 (5 bases). The CDR3 sequence: CASSSQPGTDDEKLFF. CDR3 nucleotide sequence: TGCGCCAGCAGCTCCCAACCCGGGACTGACGATGAAAAACTGTTTTTT.